This T cell receptor beta chain was identified in a study of blood T cell repertoires in COVID-19. The CDR3 is 15 amino acids. Trimming removed 2 bases from V and 9 bases from J; junction bases left unmatched: 7. Germline V gives CDR1 ENHRY, CDR2 SYGVKD. Per the study methods: Estimation of nucleated cell counts relied on the amplification of reference gene primers. TCRdb's table, derived via immunoSEQ multiplex PCR, lists solely in-frame clones and lacks some. V and J calls and clone size are copied from that table; D and trimming were computed from the DNA. The data hold about 38,000 clones, with around four fifths observed a single time.

V gene TRBV10-3 combines with J gene TRBJ2-1, with 10 positions matching TRBD2. This clonotype was obtained from a man between 60 and 75 years old with COVID-19, enrolled during active disease. Sequencing input: peripheral blood. The CDR3, as DNA: TGTGCCATCAGTGAGCAGAGCGGGAGGGCTCGTGAGCAGTTCTTC. Its translation is CAISEQSGRAREQFF.